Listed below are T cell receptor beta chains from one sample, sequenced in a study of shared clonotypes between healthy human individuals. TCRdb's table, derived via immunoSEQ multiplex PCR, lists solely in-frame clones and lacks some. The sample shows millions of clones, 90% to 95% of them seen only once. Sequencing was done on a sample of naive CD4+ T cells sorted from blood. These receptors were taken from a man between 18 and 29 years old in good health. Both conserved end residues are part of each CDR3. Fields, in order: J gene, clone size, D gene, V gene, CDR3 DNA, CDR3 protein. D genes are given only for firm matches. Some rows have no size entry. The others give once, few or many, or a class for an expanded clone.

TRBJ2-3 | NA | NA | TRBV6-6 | TGTGCCAGCAGGCGCTCTAGCACAGATACGCAGTATTTT | CASRRSSTDTQYF
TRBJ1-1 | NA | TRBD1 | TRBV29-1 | TGCAGCGTTGTCAAGGGACAGGGGGTTTTGAACGCTGAAGCTTTCTTT | CSVVKGQGVLNAEAFF
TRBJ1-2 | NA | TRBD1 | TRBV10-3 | TGTGCCATCAGTGGGGACAGGGGGCGCGATGGCTACACCTTC | CAISGDRGRDGYTF
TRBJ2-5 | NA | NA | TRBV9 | TGTGCCAGCAGCGCAAGACAGGGACTGATTTCCCAAGAGACCCAGTACTTC | CASSARQGLISQETQYF
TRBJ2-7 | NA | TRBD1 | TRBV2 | TGTGCCAGCAGTGAACGGGACAGGGCTTCGGGGCAGTACTTC | CASSERDRASGQYF
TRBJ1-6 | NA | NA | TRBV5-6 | TGTGCCAGCAGCTTGGGCTTGGTTCCTTCACCCCTCCACTTT | CASSLGLVPSPLHF
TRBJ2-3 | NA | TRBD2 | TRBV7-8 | TGTGCCAGCAGCATCGGCAATAGCGGGGGTGCAGATACGCAGTATTTT | CASSIGNSGGADTQYF
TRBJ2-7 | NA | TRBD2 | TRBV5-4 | TGTGCCAGCAGCCCAAGCGGGAGGAACTCCTACGAGCAGTACTTC | CASSPSGRNSYEQYF
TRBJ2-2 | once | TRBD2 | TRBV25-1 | TGTGCCAGCACCAACGCGGGAGTCTACACCGGGGAGCTGTTTTTT | CASTNAGVYTGELFF
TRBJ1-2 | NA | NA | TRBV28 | TGTGCCAGCAGTTTTTTTGGTATTGGCTACACCTTC | CASSFFGIGYTF
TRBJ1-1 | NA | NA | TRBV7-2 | TGTGCCAGCAGCTTAGTACTACTGAACACTGAAGCTTTCTTT | CASSLVLLNTEAFF
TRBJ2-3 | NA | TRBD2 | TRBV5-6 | TGTGCCAGCAAGCGGGGTAGCACTAGCACAGATACGCAGTATTTT | CASKRGSTSTDTQYF
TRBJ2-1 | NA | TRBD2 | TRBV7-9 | TGTGCCAGCAGCTTAGTCCCGGGACTAGCGGGAGAGGGGGAGCAGTTCTTC | CASSLVPGLAGEGEQFF
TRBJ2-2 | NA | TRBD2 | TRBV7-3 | TGTGCCAGCAGCCCACGGGGAGGGGACACCGGGGAGCTGTTTTTT | CASSPRGGDTGELFF
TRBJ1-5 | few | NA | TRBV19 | TGTGCCAGTAGTGCCAGGGGAGATAGCAATCAGCCCCAGCATTTT | CASSARGDSNQPQHF
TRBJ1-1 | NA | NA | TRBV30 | TGTGCCTGGAGGGACCCTTCGGCGGGGCGAACTGAAGCTTTCTTT | CAWRDPSAGRTEAFF
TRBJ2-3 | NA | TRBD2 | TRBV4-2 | TGTGCCAGCAGCCAGAGCGGGGAGAGCACAGATACGCAGTATTTT | CASSQSGESTDTQYF
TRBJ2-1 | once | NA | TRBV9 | TGTGCCAGCAGCCCCCGTGGGGACTCCTACAATGAGCAGTTCTTC | CASSPRGDSYNEQFF
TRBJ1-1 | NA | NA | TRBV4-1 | TGCGCCAGCAGCCACGGGGCTTACACTGAAGCTTTCTTT | CASSHGAYTEAFF
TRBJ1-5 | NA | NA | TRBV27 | TGTGCCAGCAGTCCTCCCCCGGGGGCGGGAGGACAGCCCCAGCATTTT | CASSPPPGAGGQPQHF
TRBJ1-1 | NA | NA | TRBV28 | TGTGCCAGCAGACCCACAGGTCAAAAAGCTTTCTTT | CASRPTGQKAFF
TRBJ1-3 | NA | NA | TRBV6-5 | TGTGCCAGCTCCCAAGGGGGGAACGGAAACACCATATATTTT | CASSQGGNGNTIYF
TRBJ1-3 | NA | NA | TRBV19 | TGTGCCAGTAGTGACAGCTCTGGAAACACCATATATTTT | CASSDSSGNTIYF
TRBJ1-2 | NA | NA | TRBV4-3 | TGCGCCAGCAGCCAAGTTGGGGCAGGCGGTAACTATGGCTACACCTTC | CASSQVGAGGNYGYTF
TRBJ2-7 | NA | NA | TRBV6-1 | TGTGCCAGCAGTGTGATCTCCTACGAGCAGTACTTC | CASSVISYEQYF
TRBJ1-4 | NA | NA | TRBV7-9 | TGTGCCAGCGGCAGGCCGGGAAATGAAAAACTGTTTTTT | CASGRPGNEKLFF
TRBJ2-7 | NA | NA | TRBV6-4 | TGTGCCAGCAGTGACCTTAAAGGGTCAGGGATACGGTCCTACGAGCAGTACTTC | CASSDLKGSGIRSYEQYF
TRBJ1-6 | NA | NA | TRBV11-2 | TGTGCCAGCAGCTTAAGAACATCTAGCTCCTATAATTCACCCCTCCACTTT | CASSLRTSSSYNSPLHF